This T cell receptor beta chain was captured in a study of chemoradiotherapy in HPV16-positive cancers. Study as a whole: Candidate HPV-specific T-cell clones and common TCR motifs came from functional assays in a couple of HPV16-positive patients. Study-wide results and limits: Non-HPV-specific T cells did not expand in tumors during treatment, whereas candidate HPV-specific clones and E7-related motifs did. HPV-responsive T-cell expansion during chemoradiotherapy was linked to improved recurrence-free survival in HPV16-positive patients.

With regard to this clone: What it recognizes is unknown.

Repertoires were sampled repeatedly during chemoradiotherapy. Assay: immunoSEQ multiplex PCR; the TCRdb copy retains only in-frame clones and omits some. This table holds 2,000 to 2,500 clones, around 80% found once. This specimen was tumor tissue, taken from a patient who underwent chemoradiotherapy. The receptor comes from a human donor with HPV-associated anogenital cancer.

The DNA of the CDR3 is TGTGCCAGCAGTAACACAGGCTTGAACACTGAAGCTTTCTTT. Residues: CASSNTGLNTEAFF. The chain uses TRBV28 and TRBJ1-1, with a weak D call TRBD1 (5 bases). Germline V gives CDR1 MDHEN, CDR2 SYDVKM. The CDR3 has 14 residues. Trimming pared 5 bases from V and 0 bases from J, leaving 10 bases between.